These 23 T cell receptor beta chains originate from one sample sequenced in a study of CD8 T cells in ankylosing spondylitis. TCRdb re-derived calls from the 5' RACE reads in MiXCR, one entry per CDR3 protein. The sample has approximately 500,000 distinct CDR3 sequences, about 13% seen once. Their recognized antigens are unknown. Study-level points and caveats: What appeared characteristic of ankylosing spondylitis blood was a TCR beta motif of 7 or 8 highly homologous variants.

Material for sequencing was blood, either unsorted or a sorted T cell fraction (not recorded which). These receptor sequences come from a male donor with ankylosing spondylitis.

This clonotype was seen a few times. The J gene is TRBJ2-7, the V gene TRBV4-2, with 11 bases lining up with TRBD2. Germline CDR1 is LGHNA and CDR2 is YNFKEQ. Losses at the gene ends were 4 bases for V and 1 base for J; bases not matched to a gene: 3. This CDR3 has 15 amino acids. CDR3 nucleotides: TGTGCCAGCAGCCGACCTAGCGGGAGGTCCTACGAGCAGTACTTC. Translating it yields CASSRPSGRSYEQYF.

The chain is built from TRBV27 and TRBJ1-1; D gene unclear. V was shortened by 3 bases and J by 4 bases, with 12 bases between the two germline ends. The CDR3 is made up of 14 amino acids. In germline, CDR1 is MNHEY, CDR2 SMNVEV (reference sequence). The CDR3 sequence is CASSFRGGGTEAFF. CDR3 DNA: TGTGCCAGCAGTTTTCGGGGTGGTGGCACTGAAGCTTTCTTT.

Many counts were recorded for this clonotype. The V call is TRBV20-1, the J call TRBJ2-1, with D possibly being TRBD2 (6 bases). The CDR3 runs to 15 residues. Germline CDR1 and CDR2: DFQATT and SNEGSKA (reference sequence). The V end lost 1 base, the J end lost 1 base, and 11 bases lay between the germline ends. The CDR3 region has the DNA TGCAGTGCTAGAGGGTCTAGCGAGTCCTACAATGAGCAGTTCTTC. It yields the protein CSARGSSESYNEQFF.

This clonotype was observed a few times. The chain is built from TRBV3-1 and TRBJ2-1, with 7 bases aligning to TRBD1. Per germline, CDR1 LGHDT and CDR2 YNNKEL (reference sequence). This CDR3 comprises 14 residues. V lost 3 bases, J lost 8 bases, and 7 bases stayed unmatched. The CDR3 nucleotides are TGTGCCAGCAGCCATCCCGCCGGACAGGATGAGCAGTTCTTC. It is translated as CASSHPAGQDEQFF.

The table lists this clonotype with many counts. The CDR3 here is CSVPRASGTEAFF. The CDR3 region has the DNA TGCAGCGTTCCTCGGGCGTCGGGCACTGAAGCTTTCTTT. The chain employs TRBV29-1 and TRBJ1-1; no clear D gene. Trimming took 5 bases from V and 4 from J, leaving 14 bases between them. The V gene's germline CDR1 is SQVTM and CDR2 ANQGSEA. The CDR3 totals 13 residues.

The chain joins TRBV28 to TRBJ2-5; TRBD2 agrees at 7 bases. Germline CDR1 MDHEN, CDR2 SYDVKM. V gave up 6 bases and J gave up 0 bases; unmatched junction bases: 10. This CDR3 spans 16 amino acids. The DNA for the CDR3 is TGTGCCAGCAGCCCCTCAGTGGGAGGGCACCAAGAGACCCAGTACTTC. Encoded protein: CASSPSVGGHQETQYF. The complete variable domain, with remaining parts taken from reference TRBV28 and TRBJ2-5, reads DVKVTQSSRYLVKRTGEKVFLECVQDMDHENMFWYRQDPGLGLRLIYFSYDVKMKEKGDIPEGYSVSREKKERFSLILESASTNQTSMYLCASSPSVGGHQETQYFGPGTRLLVL.

This clonotype appeared many times. The rearrangement uses TRBV6-1 and TRBJ2-2; tentative D call: TRBD1 (6 bases). The V gene lost 2 bases and the J gene lost 6 bases, with 13 bases spanning the gap. Germline-derived CDR1 and CDR2 are MNHNS and SASEGT. CDR3 size: 15 residues. This chain's CDR3 is CASSELQGPPGELFF. DNA for the CDR3: TGTGCCAGCAGTGAATTACAGGGTCCCCCCGGGGAGCTGTTTTTT.

This clonotype was detected many times. The rearrangement joins TRBV2 to TRBJ1-3; D ambiguous. This CDR3 region has 13 residues. Germline assignment: CDR1 SNHLY and CDR2 FYNNEI. The V and J ends lost 4 bases and 0 bases respectively, with 4 bases between them. The CDR3: CASSVDSGNTIYF. The CDR3 bases are TGTGCCAGCAGTGTTGACTCTGGAAACACCATATATTTT.

This clonotype was seen a few times. The chain joins TRBV20-1 to TRBJ2-5; 10 bases are shared with TRBD2. The length of the CDR3 is 15 residues. The germline CDR1 and CDR2 sequences are DFQATT and SNEGSKA (reference sequence). After removal of 3 bases from V and 4 bases from J, the junction contained 8 bases not matched to a gene. The CDR3 sequence is CSARMLAGAGETQYF. In DNA, the CDR3 is TGCAGTGCTAGGATGCTAGCGGGAGCAGGAGAGACCCAGTACTTC.

CDR3 sequence: CATSREGSEQYV. The CDR3 region has the DNA TGTGCCACCAGCAGAGAAGGCTCCGAGCAGTACGTC. This chain connects TRBV15 to TRBJ2-7; D call uncertain. This CDR3 has 12 residues. V was trimmed by 0 bases and J by 6 bases, leaving 6 bases between them. The germline V gene has CDR1 LNHNV and CDR2 YYDKDF (reference sequence).

The sample holds a few counts of this clonotype. CDR3 coding DNA: TGCAGTGCTAGAGCAGGCCGGACACAAAGTCGCGAAAAACTGTTTTTT. Translation gives CSARAGRTQSREKLFF. The J gene is TRBJ1-4, the V gene TRBV20-1; D may be TRBD1 (5 bases). Trimming took 1 base from V and 8 from J, leaving 20 bases between them. This CDR3 is built from 16 residues. Germline V gives CDR1 DFQATT, CDR2 SNEGSKA (reference sequence).

CDR3 DNA sequence: TGCGCCAGCAGCCCGCGGGGGTGGCTAGCGGGAGAGGGAGGTGAGCAGTTCTTC. Its translation is CASSPRGWLAGEGGEQFF. The chain has TRBV5-1 and TRBJ2-1; TRBD2 matches 10 bases. V was pared by 4 bases and J by 9 bases, with 19 bases of the junction left unmatched. This CDR3 spans 18 amino acids. Germline V gene lookup returns CDR1 SGHRS and CDR2 YFSETQ.

This clonotype was observed a handful of times. The chain uses TRBV29-1 and TRBJ2-5; 7 nucleotides agree with TRBD1. Germline CDR1 is SQVTM and CDR2 is ANQGSEA. The V segment lost 2 bases and the J segment 5 bases; nucleotides outside the gene matches: 11. The CDR3 is made up of 15 amino acids. CDR3: CSVEKTGALGETQYF. The CDR3 DNA reads as TGCAGCGTTGAAAAAACAGGGGCCCTCGGGGAGACCCAGTACTTC.

The chain carries TRBV4-2 and TRBJ1-1, with 12 bases matching TRBD1. The V gene's germline CDR1 is LGHNA and CDR2 YNFKEQ. The junction had 13 bases not matched to a gene; V was cut back by 0 bases and J by 11 bases. The CDR3 consists of 17 residues. The CDR3 sequence is CASSQEALGQGAVRAFF. In DNA form, the CDR3 reads TGTGCCAGCAGCCAAGAGGCTTTGGGACAGGGGGCAGTTAGGGCTTTCTTT.

This clonotype was counted a few times. The chain joins TRBV3-1 to TRBJ2-7, with unresolved D. Germline CDR1 LGHDT, CDR2 YNNKEL (reference sequence). CDR3 size: 15 residues. V was clipped by 3 bases and J by 3 bases, with 15 bases between them. DNA of the CDR3: TGTGCCAGCAGCCAGACCGGGCCCCCAGGCTACGAGCAGTACTTC. This translates into CASSQTGPPGYEQYF.

This clonotype was observed a few times. The chain carries TRBV29-1 and TRBJ2-1; D could derive from TRBD1 or TRBD2 (5 bases each). The germline V gene has CDR1 SQVTM and CDR2 ANQGSEA. This CDR3 has 12 amino acids. V shed 5 bases and J shed 5 bases, with 10 bases lying between them. The CDR3 coding sequence is TGCAGCGTTAAGGGGACCCACAATGAGCAGTTCTTC. It specifies CSVKGTHNEQFF.

V gene TRBV7-8 combines with J gene TRBJ2-5; D is unresolved. Trimming stripped 5 bases from V and 3 bases from J, with 10 bases between. This CDR3 spans 13 amino acids. From germline, CDR1 is SGHVS and CDR2 FQNEAQ. CDR3 in amino acids: CASSEKGKETQYF. The CDR3 nucleotides read TGTGCCAGCAGCGAGAAGGGTAAAGAGACCCAGTACTTC.

The DNA for the CDR3 is TGCAGTGCTTTCTTAGCCGGGACAGAGGAAGCTTTCTTT. It encodes CSAFLAGTEEAFF. This chain uses TRBV20-1 with TRBJ1-1; TRBD1 agrees at 7 bases. Germline-derived CDR1 and CDR2 are DFQATT and SNEGSKA (reference sequence). The CDR3 spans 13 residues. After removal of 5 bases from V and 8 bases from J, the junction contained 11 bases not matched to a gene.

This chain links TRBV5-5 with TRBJ2-2; perhaps TRBD1 as D (6 bases). V was trimmed by 7 bases and J by 4 bases, leaving 17 bases between them. CDR1 and CDR2 (germline): SGHKS, YYEKEE (reference sequence). CDR3 length: 15 amino acids. CDR3 nucleotides: TGTGCCAGCGAAGAGCGCCTGGGGGCCACCGGGGAGCTGTTTTTT. Amino acid sequence: CASEERLGATGELFF. The full variable domain, with the rest looked up from reference TRBV5-5 and TRBJ2-2, is DAGVTQSPTHLIKTRGQQVTLRCSPISGHKSVSWYQQVLGQGPQFIFQYYEKEERGRGNFPDRFSARQFPNYSSELNVNALLLGDSALYLCASEERLGATGELFFGEGSRLTVL.

This rearrangement joins TRBV7-4 to TRBJ2-7, with D possibly matching TRBD1 (6 bases). Germline CDR1 SGHVT, CDR2 SQSDAQ. V lost 8 bases to trimming and J lost 3 bases, with 14 bases between them. The length of the CDR3 is 13 residues. The chain's CDR3 is CASRDMDIYEQYV. Here the CDR3 DNA reads TGTGCCAGCCGGGACATGGACATCTACGAGCAGTACGTC.

The chain links TRBV20-1 to TRBJ2-1; 7 bases map to TRBD2. Germline values: CDR1 DFQATT, CDR2 SNEGSKA (reference sequence). V gave up 5 bases and J gave up 6 bases; unmatched junction bases: 7. The CDR3 runs to 13 residues. CDR3 coding DNA: TGCAGTGCTCCTACGGCGGGAGCCAATGAGCAGTTCTTC. Its protein is CSAPTAGANEQFF.

The chain combines TRBV5-1 with TRBJ2-1, with 10 bases identical to TRBD2. With 4 bases clipped from V and 3 bases from J, the junction kept 7 bases outside the gene matches. Germline V gives CDR1 SGHRS, CDR2 YFSETQ. The CDR3 covers 16 residues. The CDR3 nucleotides are TGCGCCAGCAGCCAATGGACTAGCGGCCTCTACAATGAGCAGTTCTTC. Translated, it gives CASSQWTSGLYNEQFF.

The sample holds a few counts of this clonotype. The rearrangement uses TRBV7-2 and TRBJ2-1; D is ambiguous. Germline V lookup: CDR1 SGHTA, CDR2 FQGNSA. There are 14 residues in the CDR3. V was clipped by 3 bases and J by 5 bases, with 11 bases between them. The DNA of the CDR3 is TGTGCCAGCAGCTTTAAAGGCGGTCACAATGAGCAGTTCTTC. As protein: CASSFKGGHNEQFF.